The 5 T cell receptor beta chains given below trace back to one sample, sequenced in a study of CD8+ T cells in alopecia areata. cDNA prepared by RNA extraction and subsequent reverse transcription served as the template for sequencing. This table comes from immunoSEQ multiplex PCR, and its TCRdb copy is limited to in-frame clones, with some not included. The table has about 160,000 clones, about two thirds seen once. The treatment here: oral pan-JAK inhibitor, 5-10 mg twice daily. The material was CD4+ T cells sorted from blood, obtained at week 4, from a patient treated with tofacitinib. The origin of the receptors is a human donor with alopecia areata.

CDR3 DNA sequence: TGCAGCGTTGAAACGCCAGGGGACGGCTACACCTTC. Translation gives CSVETPGDGYTF. The chain links TRBV29-1 to TRBJ1-2; D may be TRBD1 (6 bases). Germline values: CDR1 SQVTM, CDR2 ANQGSEA. V dropped 2 bases and J dropped 8 bases, with 12 bases sitting between them. This CDR3 has 12 amino acids.

The CDR3 sequence: CASSPDGPVGYTF. The CDR3 DNA reads as TGTGCCAGCAGTCCCGACGGACCGGTAGGCTACACCTTC. The V and J genes are TRBV27 and TRBJ1-2; D is unclear. CDR1 and CDR2 (germline): MNHEY, SMNVEV (reference sequence). Between the trimmed V and J ends, which lost 5 bases and 8 bases, there was a span of 15 bases. The CDR3 is made up of 13 amino acids.

This sequence joins TRBV19 and TRBJ2-7; D is ambiguous. The CDR3 covers 11 residues. Germline assignment: CDR1 LNHDA and CDR2 SQIVND (reference sequence). V was trimmed by 7 bases and J by 6 bases, leaving 10 bases between them. CDR3 residues: CASTGGVEQYF. The CDR3 region has the DNA TGTGCCAGTACGGGTGGGGTCGAGCAGTACTTC.

This clone was detected a few times. The chain combines TRBV19 with TRBJ1-4; D is possibly TRBD1 (6 bases). Germline V gene sequence: CDR1 LNHDA, CDR2 SQIVND (reference sequence). The CDR3 extends over 14 amino acids. Trimming stripped 7 bases from V and 7 bases from J, with 16 bases between. The DNA for the CDR3 is TGTGCCAGTAATGACAGGCCGGGAGGTGAAAAACTGTTTTTT. This codes for CASNDRPGGEKLFF.

The rearrangement uses TRBV10-2 and TRBJ1-5; D call uncertain. The CDR3 has 16 amino acids. Germline-derived CDR1 and CDR2 are WSHSY and SAAADI. V was cut by 0 bases and J by 2 bases, with 11 bases left in between. The CDR3 sequence: CASSESRRVGNQPQHF. The CDR3 region has the DNA TGCGCCAGCAGTGAGTCAAGAAGGGTGGGCAATCAGCCCCAGCATTTT.